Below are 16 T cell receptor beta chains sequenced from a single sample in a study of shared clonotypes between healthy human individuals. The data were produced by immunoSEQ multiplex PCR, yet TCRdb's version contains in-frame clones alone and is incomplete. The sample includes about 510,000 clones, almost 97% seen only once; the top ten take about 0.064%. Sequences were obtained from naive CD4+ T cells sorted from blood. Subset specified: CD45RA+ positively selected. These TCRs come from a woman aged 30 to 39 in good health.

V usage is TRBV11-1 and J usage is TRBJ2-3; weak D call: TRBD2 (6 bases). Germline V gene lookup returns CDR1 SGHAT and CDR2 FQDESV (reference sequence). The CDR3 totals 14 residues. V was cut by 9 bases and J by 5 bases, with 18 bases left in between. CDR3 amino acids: CASKFSGSGDTQYF. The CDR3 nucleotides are TGTGCCAGTAAATTTAGCGGCTCGGGAGATACGCAGTATTTT.

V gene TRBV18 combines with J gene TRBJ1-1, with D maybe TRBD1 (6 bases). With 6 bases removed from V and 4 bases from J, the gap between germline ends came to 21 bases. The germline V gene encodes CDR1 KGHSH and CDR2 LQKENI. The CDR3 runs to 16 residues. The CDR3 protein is CASSQGGGRKSTEAFF. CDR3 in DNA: TGTGCCAGCTCCCAGGGCGGGGGGCGGAAGAGCACTGAAGCTTTCTTT.

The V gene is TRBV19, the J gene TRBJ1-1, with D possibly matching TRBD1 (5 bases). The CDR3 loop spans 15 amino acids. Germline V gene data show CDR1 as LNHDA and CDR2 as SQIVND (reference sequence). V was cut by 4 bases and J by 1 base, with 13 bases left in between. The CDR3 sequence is CASSTGRGPNTEAFF. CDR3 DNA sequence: TGTGCCAGTAGTACCGGTCGGGGACCGAACACTGAAGCTTTCTTT.

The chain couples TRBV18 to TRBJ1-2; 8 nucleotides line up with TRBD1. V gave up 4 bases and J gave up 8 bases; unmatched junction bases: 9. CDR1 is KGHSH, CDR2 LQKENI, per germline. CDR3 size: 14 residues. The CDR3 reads CASSLGQGTWGYTF. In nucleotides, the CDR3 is TGTGCCAGCTCACTCGGACAGGGAACGTGGGGCTACACCTTC. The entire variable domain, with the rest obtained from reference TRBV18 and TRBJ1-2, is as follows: NAGVMQNPRHLVRRRGQEARLRCSPMKGHSHVYWYRQLPEEGLKFMVYLQKENIIDESGMPKERFSAEFPKEGPSILRIQQVVRGDSAAYFCASSLGQGTWGYTFGSGTRLTVV.

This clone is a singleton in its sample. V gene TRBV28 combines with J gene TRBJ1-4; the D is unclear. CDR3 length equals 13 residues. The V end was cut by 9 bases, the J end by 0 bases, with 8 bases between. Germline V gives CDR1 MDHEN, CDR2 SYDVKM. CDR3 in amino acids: CASSVTTNEKLFF. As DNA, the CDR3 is TGTGCCAGTTCGGTAACAACTAATGAAAAACTGTTTTTT.

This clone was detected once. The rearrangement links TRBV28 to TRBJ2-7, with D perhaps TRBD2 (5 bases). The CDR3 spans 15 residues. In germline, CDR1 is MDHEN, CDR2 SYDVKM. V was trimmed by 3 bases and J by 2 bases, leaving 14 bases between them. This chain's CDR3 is CASSFFLGLPYEQYF. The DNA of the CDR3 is TGTGCCAGCAGTTTTTTTTTAGGACTGCCCTACGAGCAGTACTTC.

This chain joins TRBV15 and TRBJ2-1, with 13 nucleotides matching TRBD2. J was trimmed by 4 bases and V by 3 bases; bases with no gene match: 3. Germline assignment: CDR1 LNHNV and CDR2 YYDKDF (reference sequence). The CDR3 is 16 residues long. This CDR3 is CATSRGLAGKYNEQFF. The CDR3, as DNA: TGTGCCACCAGCAGGGGACTAGCGGGAAAATACAATGAGCAGTTCTTC.

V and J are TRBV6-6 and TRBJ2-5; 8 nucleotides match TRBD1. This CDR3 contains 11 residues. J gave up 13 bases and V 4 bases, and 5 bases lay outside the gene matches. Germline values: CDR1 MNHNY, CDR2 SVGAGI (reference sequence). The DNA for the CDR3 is TGTGCCAGCAGTTCCGGACAGGGAAGGTACTTC. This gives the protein CASSSGQGRYF.

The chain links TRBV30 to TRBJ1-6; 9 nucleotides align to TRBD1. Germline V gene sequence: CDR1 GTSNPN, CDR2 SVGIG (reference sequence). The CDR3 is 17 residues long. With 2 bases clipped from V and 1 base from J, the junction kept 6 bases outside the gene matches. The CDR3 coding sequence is TGTGCCTGGAGTACCGGGACAGGGAGTTCCTATAATTCACCCCTCCACTTT. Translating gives CAWSTGTGSSYNSPLHF.

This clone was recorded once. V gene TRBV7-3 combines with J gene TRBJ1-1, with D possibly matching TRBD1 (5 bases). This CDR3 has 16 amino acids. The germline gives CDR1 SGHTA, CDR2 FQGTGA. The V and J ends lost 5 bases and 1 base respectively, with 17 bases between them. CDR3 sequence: CASSLFPRGTNTEAFF. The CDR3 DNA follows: TGTGCCAGCAGCCTGTTCCCGAGAGGGACGAACACTGAAGCTTTCTTT.

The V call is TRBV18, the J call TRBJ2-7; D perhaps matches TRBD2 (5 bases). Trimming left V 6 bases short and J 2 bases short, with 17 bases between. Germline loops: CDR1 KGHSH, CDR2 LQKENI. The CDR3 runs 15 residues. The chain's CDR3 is CASSPRTGGAYEQYF. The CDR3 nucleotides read TGTGCCAGCTCGCCCCGGACTGGCGGAGCCTACGAGCAGTACTTC.

CDR3: CASSFQSGEQYF. The CDR3 DNA is TGTGCCAGCAGTTTCCAGTCAGGCGAGCAGTACTTC. This sequence joins TRBV27 and TRBJ2-7; no clear D. The CDR3 totals 12 residues. Trimming removed 3 bases from V and 6 bases from J, with 9 bases in between. CDR1 MNHEY and CDR2 SMNVEV come from the germline V gene (reference sequence).

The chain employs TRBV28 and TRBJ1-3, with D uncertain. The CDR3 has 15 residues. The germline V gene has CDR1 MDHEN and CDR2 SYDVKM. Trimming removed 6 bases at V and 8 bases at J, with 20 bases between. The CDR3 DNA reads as TGTGCCAGCAGGGAGTTCGGGGTCGGGGTGGACACCATATATTTT. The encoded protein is CASREFGVGVDTIYF.

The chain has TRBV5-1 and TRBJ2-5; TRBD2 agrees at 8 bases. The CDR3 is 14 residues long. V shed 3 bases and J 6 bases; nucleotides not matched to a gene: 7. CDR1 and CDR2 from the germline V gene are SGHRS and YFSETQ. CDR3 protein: CASSSGGFLKTQYF. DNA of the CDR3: TGCGCCAGCAGCTCGGGGGGGTTTTTAAAGACCCAGTACTTC.

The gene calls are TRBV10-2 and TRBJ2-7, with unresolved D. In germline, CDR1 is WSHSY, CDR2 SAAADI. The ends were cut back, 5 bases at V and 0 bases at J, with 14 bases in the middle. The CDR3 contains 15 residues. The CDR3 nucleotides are TGCGCCAGCAGTCTGAGGTATTCGAGCTCCTACGAGCAGTACTTC. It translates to CASSLRYSSSYEQYF.

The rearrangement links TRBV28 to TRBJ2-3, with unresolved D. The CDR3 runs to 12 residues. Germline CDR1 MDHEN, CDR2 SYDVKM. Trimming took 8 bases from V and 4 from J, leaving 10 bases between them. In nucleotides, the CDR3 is TGTGCCAGCGAGAGTAGTCCAGATACGCAGTATTTT. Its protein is CASESSPDTQYF.